This record covers a single TCR beta chain. Source study methods: Amplification from reference gene primers served as the basis for estimated nucleated cell counts. TCRdb's copy holds only in-frame clones and misses some; the assay was immunoSEQ multiplex PCR. Clonal size and the V and J genes are those of that table, whereas D and trimming came from the DNA. The sample yields roughly 330,000 clones, over 70% seen once. This record comes from a study of blood T cell repertoires in COVID-19. Study background: Material from acute and convalescent COVID-19 was sourced from the United States, Italy and Spain. PBMCs, B-cell-depleted T cells, or T cells provided the cDNA or gDNA that made up the material.

This CDR3 is 17 amino acids long. V was clipped by 0 bases and J by 1 base; unmatched bases: 5. The germline V gene encodes CDR1 LGHDT and CDR2 YNNKEL (reference sequence). This TCR came from a woman between 45 and 65 years old with acute or convalescent COVID-19. The sample was peripheral blood. The chain combines TRBV3-1 (or the pseudogene TRBV3-2) with TRBJ2-3; 9 bases map to TRBD2. CDR3 nucleotide sequence: TGTGCCAGCAGCCAAGATTCTAGCGGGATTGGCACAGATACGCAGTATTTT. Protein sequence: CASSQDSSGIGTDTQYF.